Listed below are T cell receptor beta chains from one sample, sequenced in a study of human T cells and chemical hapten exposure. TCRdb processed the RACE reads anew with MiXCR; each CDR3 protein has one entry. Among around 69,000 distinct CDR3 sequences listed, 8.5% were seen once. Sequenced here: whole blood, sampled in connection with sensitization to the hapten diphenylcyclopropenone (DPC). The source is a woman between 50 and 59 years old with alopecia areata. Some clones in this sample may be carry-over from other donors' samples. CDR3s include the opening cysteine and the closing phenylalanine or tryptophan. The D gene is left open where the match is weak. Rows may omit the clone size; those that give it use once, few, many or a size class.

D,V,J,size,CDR3,DNA
NA,TRBV7-8,TRBJ2-7,NA,CASSSEPGHSSYEQYF,TGTGCCAGCAGCTCAGAACCGGGCCATAGCTCCTACGAGCAGTACTTC
NA,TRBV2,TRBJ2-3,NA,CASRYSTDTQYF,TGTGCCAGCAGGTATAGCACAGATACGCAGTATTTT
NA,TRBV6-2/TRBV6-3,TRBJ1-1,many,CASRHGTSEAFF,TGTGCCAGCAGACACGGGACCTCTGAAGCTTTCTTT
NA,TRBV3-1,TRBJ2-7,few,CASSQIPHGAGGSYEQYF,TGTGCCAGCAGCCAAATACCCCACGGGGCGGGTGGCTCCTACGAGCAGTACTTC
NA,TRBV10-3,TRBJ2-7,many,CAISESGLGVAEQYF,TGTGCCATCAGTGAGTCTGGTCTGGGAGTGGCCGAGCAGTACTTC
NA,TRBV13,TRBJ2-3,NA,CASTLTGFGTDTQYF,TGTGCCAGCACCCTTACGGGGTTCGGCACAGATACGCAGTATTTT
TRBD1,TRBV29-1,TRBJ1-2,few,CSEQGARANYGYTF,TGCAGCGAACAGGGGGCCCGAGCTAACTATGGCTACACCTTC
NA,TRBV29-1,TRBJ2-3,few,CSVDPRDSQGPDTQYF,TGCAGCGTTGACCCCCGCGACTCCCAGGGCCCAGATACGCAGTATTTT
NA,TRBV12-3/TRBV12-4,TRBJ1-1,few,CASRAGPNTEAFF,TGTGCCAGCAGGGCCGGGCCGAACACTGAAGCTTTCTTT
NA,TRBV20-1,TRBJ2-3,NA,CSARVRADTQYF,TGCAGTGCTAGAGTCCGAGCAGATACGCAGTATTTT
TRBD1,TRBV7-9,TRBJ1-2,NA,CASSSSPRDRGQDGYTF,TGTGCCAGCAGCTCCTCTCCGAGGGACAGGGGGCAGGATGGCTACACCTTC
NA,TRBV3-1,TRBJ2-2,few,CASSPQTGSGELFF,TGTGCCAGCAGTCCCCAGACCGGGAGCGGGGAGCTGTTTTTT
TRBD2,TRBV28,TRBJ2-1,many,CASSPGLAGGPERNEQFF,TGTGCCAGCAGCCCGGGACTAGCGGGAGGGCCAGAGAGGAATGAGCAGTTCTTC
TRBD1,TRBV7-9,TRBJ2-3,many,CASSPPDRGPPDTQYF,TGTGCCAGCAGCCCGCCGGACAGGGGGCCTCCAGATACGCAGTATTTT
NA,TRBV7-2,TRBJ2-5,many,CASSLGTSETQYF,TGTGCCAGCAGCTTAGGGACTTCAGAGACCCAGTACTTC
NA,TRBV24-1,TRBJ1-2,few,CATSDSRGQGDFSYGYTF,TGTGCCACCAGTGACTCCCGGGGGCAGGGTGACTTCTCCTATGGCTACACCTTC
NA,TRBV20-1,TRBJ2-2,few,CSARDRGDWELFF,TGCAGTGCTAGAGACAGGGGAGACTGGGAGCTGTTTTTT
TRBD1,TRBV5-5,TRBJ1-1,few,CASRERGQGKSTEAFF,TGTGCCAGCAGGGAGAGGGGACAGGGAAAAAGCACTGAAGCTTTCTTT
NA,TRBV28,TRBJ2-3,NA,CAGASSTDTQYF,TGTGCGGGGGCTTCCAGCACAGATACGCAGTATTTT
NA,TRBV9,TRBJ1-1,NA,CASSVGNLNTEAFF,TGTGCCAGCAGCGTAGGGAATCTGAACACTGAAGCTTTCTTT
NA,TRBV20-1,TRBJ2-3,NA,CSAIQTDSDTQYF,TGCAGTGCTATACAGACAGACTCCGATACGCAGTATTTT
TRBD1,TRBV2,TRBJ1-5,many,CASSGTGMGQPQHF,TGTGCCAGCAGTGGGACAGGGATGGGTCAGCCCCAGCATTTT
NA,TRBV12-3/TRBV12-4,TRBJ2-7,few,CASSEGGDEQYF,TGTGCCAGCAGTGAGGGGGGTGACGAGCAGTACTTC
NA,TRBV2,TRBJ2-1,few,CASSEDGGDEQFF,TGTGCCAGCAGTGAAGACGGGGGAGATGAGCAGTTCTTC
NA,TRBV11-1,TRBJ1-2,NA,CASSLQGDYGYTF,TGTGCCAGCAGCCTACAGGGAGACTATGGCTACACCTTC
TRBD1,TRBV11-2,TRBJ2-3,NA,CASSSIRGRLEDTQYF,TGTGCCAGCAGCTCCATCAGGGGGCGGCTGGAAGATACGCAGTATTTT
TRBD1,TRBV6-2/TRBV6-3,TRBJ1-5,NA,CASSQTGTANQPQHF,TGTGCCAGCAGTCAAACCGGGACAGCTAATCAGCCCCAGCATTTT
TRBD1,TRBV7-9,TRBJ1-1,many,CASSLVAGTGAPNTEAFF,TGTGCCAGCAGCTTAGTTGCCGGGACAGGAGCTCCGAACACTGAAGCTTTCTTT
TRBD1,TRBV5-1,TRBJ1-6,few,CASSFGTENSPLHF,TGCGCCAGCAGCTTTGGGACAGAAAATTCACCCCTCCACTTT
TRBD1,TRBV3-1,TRBJ1-2,many,CASSQGRGGLDPYGYTF,TGTGCCAGCAGCCAAGGTCGAGGGGGCCTTGACCCTTATGGCTACACCTTC
TRBD1,TRBV11-3,TRBJ2-1,many,CASSLSGTGSNEQFF,TGTGCCAGCAGCTTGTCAGGGACAGGGAGCAATGAGCAGTTCTTC
TRBD2,TRBV29-1,TRBJ2-2,NA,CSVAGGGTGELFF,TGCAGCGTTGCTGGCGGGGGGACCGGGGAGCTGTTTTTT
TRBD1,TRBV29-1,TRBJ1-2,few,CSGKDRGHGYTF,TGCAGCGGGAAGGACAGGGGGCATGGCTACACCTTC
NA,TRBV28,TRBJ1-4,many,CASSSPGRVSNEKLFF,TGTGCCAGCAGTTCGCCGGGGCGGGTTTCTAATGAAAAACTGTTTTTT
NA,TRBV10-1,TRBJ2-5,NA,CASSENPGRGETQYF,TGCGCCAGCAGTGAAAACCCCGGGAGAGGAGAGACCCAGTACTTC
NA,TRBV20-1,TRBJ1-2,NA,CSARDNGILAGYTF,TGCAGTGCTAGAGACAACGGGATCCTAGCTGGCTACACCTTC
NA,TRBV12-3/TRBV12-4,TRBJ2-5,NA,CASSFGQKETQYF,TGTGCCAGCAGTTTCGGGCAGAAAGAGACCCAGTACTTC
NA,TRBV5-4,TRBJ1-4,many,CASSWGKGEKLFF,TGTGCCAGCAGCTGGGGTAAAGGCGAAAAACTGTTTTTT
TRBD1,TRBV29-1,TRBJ1-2,few,CSTDRGLANYGYTF,TGCAGCACGGACAGGGGTCTGGCTAACTATGGCTACACCTTC
TRBD1,TRBV12-3/TRBV12-4,TRBJ2-6,few,CASRGQASGANVLTF,TGTGCCAGCCGAGGACAGGCCTCTGGGGCCAACGTCCTGACTTTC
TRBD2,TRBV30,TRBJ2-7,few,CAWGWGAGTYEQYF,TGTGCCTGGGGTTGGGGAGCGGGGACCTACGAGCAGTACTTC